This paragraph reports one TCR beta chain. This entry comes from a study of blood T cell repertoires in COVID-19. At the level of the study: Spain, Italy and the United States supplied samples that represented acute and convalescent COVID-19. Sample material is recorded as cDNA or gDNA derived from T cells, B-cell-depleted T cells, or PBMCs.

In the authors' methods: The authors estimated nucleated cell counts from reference gene primer amplification. Sequencing used immunoSEQ multiplex PCR; TCRdb keeps in-frame clones, though not all of them. V and J calls and clone size are given by that table; D and trimming were obtained from the DNA. The data contain 110,000 to 150,000 clones, roughly 80% of them seen just once; the ten biggest clones take up about 4%. V dropped 6 bases and J dropped 5 bases, with 17 bases sitting between them. The germline V gene encodes CDR1 GTSNPN and CDR2 SVGIG (reference sequence). The CDR3 has 14 residues. The sequence was collected from a man between 70 and 80 years old who had recovered from COVID-19. The source material was peripheral blood. The rearrangement joins TRBV30 to TRBJ2-1; D unresolved. CDR3 residues: CACEDPGGHNEQFF. CDR3 sequence (DNA): TGTGCCTGCGAAGACCCAGGTGGGCACAATGAGCAGTTCTTC.